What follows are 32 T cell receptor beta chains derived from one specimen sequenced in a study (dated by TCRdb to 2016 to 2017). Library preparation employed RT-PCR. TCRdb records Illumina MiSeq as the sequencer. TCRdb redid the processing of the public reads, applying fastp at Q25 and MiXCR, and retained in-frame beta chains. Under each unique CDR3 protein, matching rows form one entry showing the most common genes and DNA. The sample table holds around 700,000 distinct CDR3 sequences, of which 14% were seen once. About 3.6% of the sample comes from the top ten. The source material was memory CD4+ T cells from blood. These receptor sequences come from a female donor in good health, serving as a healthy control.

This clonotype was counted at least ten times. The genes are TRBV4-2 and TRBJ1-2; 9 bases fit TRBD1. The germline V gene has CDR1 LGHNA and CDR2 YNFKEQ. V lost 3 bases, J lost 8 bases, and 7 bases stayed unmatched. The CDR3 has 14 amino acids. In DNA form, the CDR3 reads TGTGCCAGCAGCCATTCGGACAGGGGAGGAGGCTACACCTTC. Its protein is CASSHSDRGGGYTF.

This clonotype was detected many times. The CDR3 nucleotides read TGTGCCAGCAGTCACGGGCGGGAGGGAGCAGATACGCAGTATTTT. As protein: CASSHGREGADTQYF. This chain links TRBV27 with TRBJ2-3; 9 bases match TRBD2. Germline V gene data show CDR1 as MNHEY and CDR2 as SMNVEV (reference sequence). The CDR3 is 15 amino acids. Germline trimming cut 5 bases from V and 4 bases from J; bases unmatched to any gene: 7.

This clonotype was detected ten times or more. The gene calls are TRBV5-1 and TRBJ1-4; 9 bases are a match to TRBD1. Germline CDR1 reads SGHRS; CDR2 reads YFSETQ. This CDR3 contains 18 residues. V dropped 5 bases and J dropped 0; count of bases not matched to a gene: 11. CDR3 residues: CASSKNRDRDSTNEKLFF. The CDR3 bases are TGCGCCAGCAGTAAGAACCGGGACAGGGACTCAACTAATGAAAAACTGTTTTTT.

The CDR3 sequence: CASIHPGMAYNEQFF. CDR3 in DNA: TGTGCCAGCATCCATCCTGGGATGGCCTACAATGAGCAGTTCTTC. This sequence joins TRBV28 and TRBJ2-1; no clear D. The V gene's germline CDR1 is MDHEN and CDR2 SYDVKM. Between the trimmed V and J ends, which lost 7 bases and 2 bases, there was a span of 15 bases. This CDR3 region has 15 residues.

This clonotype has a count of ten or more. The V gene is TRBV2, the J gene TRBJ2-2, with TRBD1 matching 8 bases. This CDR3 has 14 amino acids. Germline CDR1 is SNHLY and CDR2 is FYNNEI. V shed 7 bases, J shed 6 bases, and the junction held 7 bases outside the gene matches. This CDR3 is CASNRDRTSGELFF. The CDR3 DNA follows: TGTGCCAGCAATCGGGACAGGACATCCGGGGAGCTGTTTTTT.

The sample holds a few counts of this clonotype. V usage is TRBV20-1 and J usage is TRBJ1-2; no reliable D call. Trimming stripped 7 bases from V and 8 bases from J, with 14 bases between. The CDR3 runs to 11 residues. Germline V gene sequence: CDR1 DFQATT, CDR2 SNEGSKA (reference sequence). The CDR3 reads CSVRSGQGYTF. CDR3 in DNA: TGCAGTGTTCGGTCGGGCCAGGGCTACACCTTC.

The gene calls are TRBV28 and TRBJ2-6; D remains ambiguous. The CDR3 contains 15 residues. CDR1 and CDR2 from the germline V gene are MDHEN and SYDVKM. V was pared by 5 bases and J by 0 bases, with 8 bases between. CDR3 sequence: CASSLPSSGANVLTF. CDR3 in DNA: TGTGCCAGCAGTCTGCCGAGCTCTGGGGCCAACGTCCTGACTTTC.

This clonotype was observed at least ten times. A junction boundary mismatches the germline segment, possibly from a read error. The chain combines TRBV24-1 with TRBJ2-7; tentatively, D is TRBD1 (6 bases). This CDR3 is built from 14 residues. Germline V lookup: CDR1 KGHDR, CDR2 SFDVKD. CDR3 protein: CATSDSLDRYGQYF. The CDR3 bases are TGTGCCACCAGTGATTCCCTGGACAGATACGGGCAGTACTTC.

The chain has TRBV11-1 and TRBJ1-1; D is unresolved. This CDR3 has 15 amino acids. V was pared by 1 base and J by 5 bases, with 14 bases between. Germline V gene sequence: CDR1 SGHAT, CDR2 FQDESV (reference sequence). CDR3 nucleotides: TGTGCCAGCAGCTTAGGAGTCAGGCGTGGTACTGAAGCTTTCTTT. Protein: CASSLGVRRGTEAFF.

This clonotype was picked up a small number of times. CDR3 coding DNA: TGTGCCAGCAGTTCCGGGACAGGGAATGGAAACACCATATATTTT. As protein: CASSSGTGNGNTIYF. The J gene is TRBJ1-3, the V gene TRBV6-5; 9 bases agree with TRBD1. Germline loops: CDR1 MNHEY, CDR2 SVGAGI. This CDR3 spans 15 amino acids. Losses at the gene ends were 4 bases for V and 3 bases for J; bases not matched to a gene: 4.

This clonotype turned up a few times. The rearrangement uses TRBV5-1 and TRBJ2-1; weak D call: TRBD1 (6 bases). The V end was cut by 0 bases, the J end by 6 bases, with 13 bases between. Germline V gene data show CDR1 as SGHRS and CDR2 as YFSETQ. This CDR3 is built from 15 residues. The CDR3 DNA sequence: TGCGCCAGCAGCTTGGACAGGGTAATAGCCAATGAGCAGTTCTTC. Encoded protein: CASSLDRVIANEQFF.

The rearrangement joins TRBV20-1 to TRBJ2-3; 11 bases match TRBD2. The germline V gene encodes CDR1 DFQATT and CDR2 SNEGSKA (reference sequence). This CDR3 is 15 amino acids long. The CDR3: CSAPITSGRGGTQYF. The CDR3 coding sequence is TGCAGCGCCCCCATCACTAGCGGGAGAGGGGGAACGCAGTATTTT.

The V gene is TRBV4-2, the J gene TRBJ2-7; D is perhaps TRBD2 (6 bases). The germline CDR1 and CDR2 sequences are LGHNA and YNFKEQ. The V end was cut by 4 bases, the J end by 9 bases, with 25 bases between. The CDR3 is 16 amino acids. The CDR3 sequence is CASSRRLPGLWGGQYF. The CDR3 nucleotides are TGTGCCAGCAGCCGAAGATTACCCGGGCTGTGGGGAGGGCAGTACTTC.

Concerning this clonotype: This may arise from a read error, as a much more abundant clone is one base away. CDR3 residues: CASSLTSRRGEQYF. For the CDR3, the DNA is TGTGCCAGCAGCTTAACTAGCAGGAGAGGCGAGCAGTACTTC. The chain uses TRBV7-9 and TRBJ2-7, with D possibly matching TRBD2 (6 bases). V was clipped by 2 bases and J by 6 bases, with 14 bases between them. The CDR3 runs to 14 residues. The germline V gene encodes CDR1 SEHNR and CDR2 FQNEAQ (reference sequence).

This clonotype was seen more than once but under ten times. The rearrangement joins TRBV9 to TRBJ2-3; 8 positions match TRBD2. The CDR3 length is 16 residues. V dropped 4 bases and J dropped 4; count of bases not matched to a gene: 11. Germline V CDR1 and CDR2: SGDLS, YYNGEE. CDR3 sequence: CASSILGAGGPDTQYF. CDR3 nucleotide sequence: TGTGCCAGCAGCATCCTCGGCGCGGGGGGTCCAGATACGCAGTATTTT.

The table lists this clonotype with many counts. The CDR3 nucleotides read TGCGCCAGCTTCGGGACAGGGCCCTACGAGCAGTACTTC. Translated: CASFGTGPYEQYF. The V call is TRBV10-2, the J call TRBJ2-7, with 9 bases fitting TRBD1. Trimming cost V 8 bases and J 2 bases; bases outside gene matches: 4. The CDR3 covers 13 residues. Germline-derived CDR1 and CDR2 are WSHSY and SAAADI.

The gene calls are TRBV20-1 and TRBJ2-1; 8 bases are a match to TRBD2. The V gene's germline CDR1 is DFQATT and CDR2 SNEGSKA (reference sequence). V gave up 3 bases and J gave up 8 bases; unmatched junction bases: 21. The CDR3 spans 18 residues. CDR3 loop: CSARGIAGWSGYGDEQFF. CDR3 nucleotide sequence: TGCAGTGCTAGGGGAATAGCGGGGTGGTCGGGCTACGGCGATGAGCAGTTCTTC.

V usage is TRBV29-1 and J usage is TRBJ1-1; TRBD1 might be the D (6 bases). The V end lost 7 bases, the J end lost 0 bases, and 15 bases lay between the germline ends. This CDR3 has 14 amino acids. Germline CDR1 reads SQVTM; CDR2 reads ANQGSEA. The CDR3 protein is CSAATGTLNTEAFF. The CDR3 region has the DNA TGCAGCGCTGCCACCGGGACATTGAACACTGAAGCTTTCTTT.

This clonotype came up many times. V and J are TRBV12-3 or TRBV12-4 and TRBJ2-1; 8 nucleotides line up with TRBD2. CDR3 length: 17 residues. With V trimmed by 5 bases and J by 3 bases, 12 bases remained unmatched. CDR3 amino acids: CASSPGGGGRNYNEQFF. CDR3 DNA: TGTGCCAGCAGTCCGGGGGGGGGTGGCAGGAACTACAATGAGCAGTTCTTC.

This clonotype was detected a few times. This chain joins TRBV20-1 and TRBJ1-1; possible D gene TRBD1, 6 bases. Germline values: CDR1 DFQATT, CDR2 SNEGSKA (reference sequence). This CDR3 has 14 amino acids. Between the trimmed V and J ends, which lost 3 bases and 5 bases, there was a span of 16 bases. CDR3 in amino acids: CSARETGGGTEAFF. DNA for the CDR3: TGCAGTGCTAGGGAGACAGGCGGAGGGACTGAAGCTTTCTTT.

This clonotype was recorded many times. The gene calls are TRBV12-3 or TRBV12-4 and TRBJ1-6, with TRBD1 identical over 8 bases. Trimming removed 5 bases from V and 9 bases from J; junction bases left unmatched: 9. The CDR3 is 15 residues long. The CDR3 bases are TGTGCCAGCAGTGGGACCCAGGGGGCGAGTTCACCCCTCCACTTT. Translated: CASSGTQGASSPLHF.

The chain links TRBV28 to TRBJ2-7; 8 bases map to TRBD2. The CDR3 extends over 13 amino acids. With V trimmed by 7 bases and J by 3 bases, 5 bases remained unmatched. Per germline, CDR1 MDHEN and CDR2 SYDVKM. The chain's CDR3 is CASKGLGGYEQYF. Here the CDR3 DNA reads TGTGCCAGCAAGGGACTAGGGGGCTACGAGCAGTACTTC.

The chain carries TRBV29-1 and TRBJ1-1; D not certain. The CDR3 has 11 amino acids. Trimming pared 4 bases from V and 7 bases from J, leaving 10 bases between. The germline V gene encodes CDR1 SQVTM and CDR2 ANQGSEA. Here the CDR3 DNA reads TGCAGCGTTGTAACCTTCAGTGAAGCTTTCTTT. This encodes CSVVTFSEAFF.

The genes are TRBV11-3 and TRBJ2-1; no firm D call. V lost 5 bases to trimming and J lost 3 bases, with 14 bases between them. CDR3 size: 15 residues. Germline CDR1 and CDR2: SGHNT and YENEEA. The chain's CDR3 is CASSPSPLVYNEQFF. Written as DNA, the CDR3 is TGTGCCAGCAGCCCCTCCCCGTTGGTCTACAATGAGCAGTTCTTC.

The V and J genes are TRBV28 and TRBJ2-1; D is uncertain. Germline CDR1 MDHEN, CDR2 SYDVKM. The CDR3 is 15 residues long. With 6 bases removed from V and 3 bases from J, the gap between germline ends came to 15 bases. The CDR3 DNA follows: TGTGCCAGCAGATCGACCACAAAGAGCTACAATGAGCAGTTCTTC. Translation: CASRSTTKSYNEQFF.

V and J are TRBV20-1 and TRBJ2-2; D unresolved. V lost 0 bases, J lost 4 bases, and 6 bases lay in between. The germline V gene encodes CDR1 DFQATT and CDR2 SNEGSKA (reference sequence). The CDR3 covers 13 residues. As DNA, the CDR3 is TGCAGTGCTAGAGAGTCGGTCACCGGGGAGCTGTTTTTT. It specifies CSARESVTGELFF.

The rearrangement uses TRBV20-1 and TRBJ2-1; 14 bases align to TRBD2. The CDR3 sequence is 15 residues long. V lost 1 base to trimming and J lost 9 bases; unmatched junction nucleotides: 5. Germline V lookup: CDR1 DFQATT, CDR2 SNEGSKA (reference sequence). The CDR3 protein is CSARATSGRASEQFF. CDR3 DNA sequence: TGCAGTGCTAGAGCGACTAGCGGGAGGGCCAGTGAGCAGTTCTTC.

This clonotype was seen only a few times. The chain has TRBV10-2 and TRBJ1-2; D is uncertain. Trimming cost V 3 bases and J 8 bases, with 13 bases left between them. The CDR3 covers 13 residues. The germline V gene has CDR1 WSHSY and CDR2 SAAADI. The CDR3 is CASSELPAGGYTF. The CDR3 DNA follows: TGCGCCAGCAGTGAACTACCGGCGGGCGGCTACACCTTC.

As DNA, the CDR3 is TGTGCCAGCAGTGTCAACAGGGGGCTGCGTTCACCCCTCCACTTT. Residues: CASSVNRGLRSPLHF. The rearrangement uses TRBV27 and TRBJ1-6; 9 bases agree with TRBD1. The ends lost 5 bases at V and 9 bases at J; junction bases unmatched: 8. The CDR3 totals 15 residues. CDR1 is MNHEY, CDR2 SMNVEV, per germline (reference sequence).

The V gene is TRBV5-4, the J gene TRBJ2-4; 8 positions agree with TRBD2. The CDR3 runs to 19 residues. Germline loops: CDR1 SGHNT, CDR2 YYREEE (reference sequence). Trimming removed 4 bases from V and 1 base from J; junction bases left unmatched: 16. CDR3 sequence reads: CASSAGPSGSDGAKNIQYF. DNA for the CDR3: TGTGCCAGCAGCGCTGGGCCAAGCGGGAGTGATGGGGCCAAAAACATTCAGTACTTC.

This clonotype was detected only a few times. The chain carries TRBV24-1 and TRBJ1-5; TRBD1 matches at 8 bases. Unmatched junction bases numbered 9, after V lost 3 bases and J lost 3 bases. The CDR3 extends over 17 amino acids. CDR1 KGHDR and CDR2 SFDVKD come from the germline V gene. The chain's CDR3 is CATSDAPGTGDNQPQHF. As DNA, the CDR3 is TGTGCCACCAGTGATGCCCCCGGGACAGGAGACAATCAGCCCCAGCATTTT.

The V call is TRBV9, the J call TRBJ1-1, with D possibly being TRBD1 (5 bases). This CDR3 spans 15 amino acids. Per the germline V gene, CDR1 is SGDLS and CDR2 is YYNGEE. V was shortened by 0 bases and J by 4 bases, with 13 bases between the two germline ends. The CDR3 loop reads CASSVVEGLGTEAFF. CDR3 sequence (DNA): TGTGCCAGCAGCGTAGTTGAGGGGCTGGGCACTGAAGCTTTCTTT.